Below are 5 T cell receptor beta chains sequenced from a single sample in a study of blood T cell repertoires in COVID-19. Measured with immunoSEQ multiplex PCR; TCRdb has only the in-frame clones, and not every one. This table holds about 250,000 clones, 86% found once. The sequenced material came from peripheral blood. These receptors were obtained from a woman of 80 years or more with COVID-19, enrolled during active disease.

This rearrangement joins TRBV7-2 to TRBJ2-7; no reliable D call. This CDR3 spans 14 amino acids. Looked up from germline, CDR1 is SGHTA and CDR2 is FQGNSA. V shed 2 bases and J shed 5 bases, with 13 bases lying between them. The CDR3 DNA is TGTGCCAGCAGCTTAATTGAGGAAAGTAACGAGCAGTACTTC. The encoded protein is CASSLIEESNEQYF.

This clone occurred once. The genes are TRBV19 and TRBJ2-1; TRBD2 aligns across 9 bases. The CDR3 has 17 residues. Looked up from germline, CDR1 is LNHDA and CDR2 is SQIVND (reference sequence). Germline trimming cut 4 bases from V and 0 bases from J; bases unmatched to any gene: 7. The CDR3 nucleotides read TGTGCCAGTAGTAAAAGCGGGGGGTCGAGCTCCTACAATGAGCAGTTCTTC. It is translated as CASSKSGGSSSYNEQFF.

This clone was found a few times. The rearrangement links TRBV2 to TRBJ1-5; weak D call: TRBD1 (6 bases). The V end lost 10 bases, the J end lost 7 bases, and 17 bases lay between the germline ends. The CDR3 is 13 residues long. The germline V gene encodes CDR1 SNHLY and CDR2 FYNNEI. The CDR3 nucleotides are TGTGCCACCTTAAGGGACATAGACCAGCCCCAGCATTTT. Translating it yields CATLRDIDQPQHF. Full variable domain (outside the CDR3, taken from reference TRBV2 and TRBJ1-5): EPEVTQTPSHQVTQMGQEVILRCVPISNHLYFYWYRQILGQKVEFLVSFYNNEISEKSEIFDDQFSVERPDGSNFTLKIRSTKLEDSAMYFCATLRDIDQPQHFGDGTRLSIL.

The chain uses TRBV9 and TRBJ1-1; D possibly corresponds to TRBD1 (5 bases). The CDR3 loop spans 15 amino acids. The germline gives CDR1 SGDLS, CDR2 YYNGEE. Trimming removed 3 bases from V and 0 bases from J, with 12 bases in between. The CDR3 DNA follows: TGTGCCAGCAGCGCCGCCGGACAAATGAACACTGAAGCTTTCTTT. Translating gives CASSAAGQMNTEAFF.

A single count supports this clone. CDR3 residues: CSVGIGQGLNYGYTF. CDR3 nucleotides: TGCAGCGTCGGTATCGGACAGGGTTTGAACTATGGCTACACCTTC. This rearrangement joins TRBV29-1 to TRBJ1-2, with 8 bases lining up with TRBD1. The CDR3 loop spans 15 amino acids. V was clipped by 6 bases and J by 2 bases; unmatched bases: 11. Germline V gives CDR1 SQVTM, CDR2 ANQGSEA. The full variable domain, completed using reference TRBV29-1 and TRBJ1-2, is SAVISQKPSRDICQRGTSLTIQCQVDSQVTMMFWYRQQPGQSLTLIATANQGSEATYESGFVIDKFPISRPNLTFSTLTVSNMSPEDSSIYLCSVGIGQGLNYGYTFGSGTRLTVV.